The 20 T cell receptor beta chains presented below share a single source sample, sequenced in a study of cytomegalovirus exposure and HLA in healthy donors. PCR involved 60 Vbeta and 13 Jbeta primers. Some clones are missing from TCRdb's copy, which holds only in-frame ones; the method was immunoSEQ multiplex PCR. The data contain about 250,000 clones, 80% to 90% of them seen just once; the ten biggest clones take up roughly 0.26%. The sample taken for sequencing was PBMCs. The receptor set was obtained from a girl aged 2 to 9 in good health and CMV-seronegative.

The CDR3 loop is CASIPRQGAGEQYF. The CDR3 DNA reads as TGTGCCAGCATCCCTAGACAGGGGGCGGGAGAGCAGTACTTC. The rearrangement links TRBV27 to TRBJ2-5; 10 positions match TRBD1. Trimming removed 7 bases from V and 11 bases from J; junction bases left unmatched: 13. Germline V gives CDR1 MNHEY, CDR2 SMNVEV (reference sequence). This CDR3 region has 14 residues.

This clone was seen only once. This chain uses TRBV15 with TRBJ2-1; 8 nucleotides align to TRBD2. Trimming at V came to 5 bases and at J to 6 bases, leaving 6 bases not matched to a gene. The CDR3 has 14 residues. CDR1 LNHNV and CDR2 YYDKDF come from the germline V gene (reference sequence). CDR3 sequence (DNA): TGTGCCACCAGCCCGGGGGGGCTACCCAATGAGCAGTTCTTC. Its translation is CATSPGGLPNEQFF.

CDR3 DNA sequence: TGTGCCAGCAGCTTAACAGCGGGCCAACCCTACGAGCAGTACTTC. This sequence encodes CASSLTAGQPYEQYF. The gene calls are TRBV7-2 and TRBJ2-7; perhaps TRBD2 as D (6 bases). V lost 2 bases to trimming and J lost 2 bases, with 13 bases between them. Germline V gene data show CDR1 as SGHTA and CDR2 as FQGNSA. The CDR3 sequence is 15 residues long.

This clone was observed once. The chain links TRBV11-3 to TRBJ2-1, with 11 bases lining up with TRBD1. The length of the CDR3 is 15 residues. Germline CDR1 SGHNT, CDR2 YENEEA. V shed 4 bases and J 4 bases; nucleotides not matched to a gene: 3. CDR3: CASSSGTGGYNEQFF. The CDR3 DNA reads as TGTGCCAGCAGCTCCGGGACAGGGGGTTACAATGAGCAGTTCTTC.

This clone was seen a single time. V and J are TRBV7-8 and TRBJ2-1; 8 bases map to TRBD2. After removal of 5 bases from V and 0 bases from J, the junction contained 3 bases not matched to a gene. The V gene's germline CDR1 is SGHVS and CDR2 FQNEAQ. The CDR3 is 15 amino acids. CDR3 DNA: TGTGCCAGCAGCCCGAGCGGGGGCTCCTACAATGAGCAGTTCTTC. Protein: CASSPSGGSYNEQFF.

This CDR3 is CASSLNSYGYTF. The CDR3 bases are TGCGCCAGCAGCCTAAACAGCTATGGCTACACCTTC. The chain employs TRBV5-1 and TRBJ1-2, with D hard to call. V lost 4 bases to trimming and J lost 4 bases, with 8 bases between them. This CDR3 has 12 amino acids. CDR1 is SGHRS, CDR2 YFSETQ, per germline.

This chain links TRBV21-1 with TRBJ1-4. TRBV21-1 is shown as a pseudogene. CDR3 length: 11 residues. CDR3 coding DNA: TGTGCCAGCAGCAAAGAAGAGGGTCCGTTTTTT. Its translation is CASSKEEGPFF.

The V gene is TRBV5-4, the J gene TRBJ1-1; 8 bases are a match to TRBD1. Trimming took 3 bases from V and 2 from J; bases not matched to a gene: 9. CDR3 length: 16 residues. Per germline, CDR1 SGHNT and CDR2 YYREEE (reference sequence). The CDR3 DNA sequence: TGTGCCAGCAGCTCCCCTACCGGGACAGGAAACACTGAAGCTTTCTTT. Protein sequence: CASSSPTGTGNTEAFF.

V usage is TRBV2 and J usage is TRBJ2-1, with D perhaps TRBD1 (6 bases). The germline CDR1 and CDR2 sequences are SNHLY and FYNNEI. Trimming took 7 bases from V and 8 from J, leaving 18 bases between them. The CDR3 spans 14 residues. The CDR3 loop is CASTVDSLLHEQFF. For the CDR3, the DNA is TGTGCCAGCACCGTGGACAGTCTACTCCATGAGCAGTTCTTC.

This chain joins TRBV6-5 and TRBJ2-3; 12 bases agree with TRBD2. The CDR3 spans 16 residues. Germline V gives CDR1 MNHEY, CDR2 SVGAGI. After removal of 2 bases from V and 6 bases from J, the junction contained 6 bases not matched to a gene. The DNA of the CDR3 is TGTGCCAGCAGTTACCTACTAGCGGGGGGCCCGGATACGCAGTATTTT. It specifies CASSYLLAGGPDTQYF.

This chain connects TRBV2 to TRBJ1-2; no clear D. CDR3 length: 12 amino acids. Per germline, CDR1 SNHLY and CDR2 FYNNEI. V was shortened by 4 bases and J by 8 bases, with 11 bases between the two germline ends. The CDR3 loop reads CASSVDIQGYTF. CDR3 sequence (DNA): TGTGCCAGCAGTGTCGATATCCAGGGCTACACCTTC.

V and J are TRBV5-1 and TRBJ2-6; D ambiguous. Looked up from germline, CDR1 is SGHRS and CDR2 is YFSETQ. The CDR3 totals 13 residues. V was trimmed by 4 bases and J by 2 bases, leaving 4 bases between them. CDR3 DNA sequence: TGCGCCAGCAGCCCAGCTGGGGCCAACGTCCTGACTTTC. This gives the protein CASSPAGANVLTF.

V usage is TRBV6-5 and J usage is TRBJ2-7, with 9 bases that match TRBD1. CDR1 and CDR2 (germline): MNHEY, SVGAGI. V gave up 5 bases and J gave up 3 bases; unmatched junction bases: 8. The CDR3 runs 15 residues. DNA for the CDR3: TGTGCCAGCAGTACACCCTCGACAGGGGGCTACGAGCAGTACTTC. It yields the protein CASSTPSTGGYEQYF.

V is TRBV15 and J is TRBJ1-4; maybe TRBD1 (5 bases). CDR1 LNHNV and CDR2 YYDKDF come from the germline V gene (reference sequence). This CDR3 comprises 16 residues. Deletions cut 3 bases from V and 5 bases from J, with 16 bases between. The CDR3 DNA is TGTGCCACCAGCAGCGCCCTATTGGGGCGGAATGAAAAACTGTTTTTT. It specifies CATSSALLGRNEKLFF.

The chain joins TRBV19 to TRBJ1-5; 7 positions match TRBD1. CDR1 and CDR2 from the germline V gene are LNHDA and SQIVND (reference sequence). The ends lost 6 bases at V and 6 bases at J; junction bases unmatched: 11. This CDR3 has 15 amino acids. CDR3 sequence: CASRSRQGGIQPQHF. The CDR3 DNA is TGTGCCAGTAGGTCTCGACAGGGCGGGATTCAGCCCCAGCATTTT.

This rearrangement joins TRBV14 to TRBJ1-5; D call uncertain. The CDR3 spans 13 residues. Germline V CDR1 and CDR2: SGHDN, FVKESK. Trimming took 3 bases from V and 0 from J, leaving 3 bases between them. The CDR3 reads CASSHNSNQPQHF. CDR3 DNA sequence: TGTGCCAGCAGCCATAATAGCAATCAGCCCCAGCATTTT.

This chain uses TRBV2 with TRBJ2-5, with TRBD2 as a possible D gene (5 bases). The DNA end lines up better with TRBJ2-7; the J call may be wrong. Germline V CDR1 and CDR2: SNHLY, FYNNEI. The CDR3 spans 14 residues. CDR3 DNA: TGTGCCAGCATCCCGCGGGCGGGTGGGTACGAGCAGTACTTC. This codes for CASIPRAGGYEQYF.

This sequence joins TRBV30 and TRBJ2-7; 7 bases line up with TRBD1. This CDR3 has 13 amino acids. Trimming cost V 2 bases and J 6 bases; bases outside gene matches: 7. The germline V gene encodes CDR1 GTSNPN and CDR2 SVGIG (reference sequence). This chain's CDR3 is CAWSIRQGVEQYF. The CDR3 DNA sequence: TGTGCCTGGAGTATCAGACAGGGCGTCGAGCAGTACTTC.

V and J are TRBV6-5 and TRBJ2-1, with D perhaps TRBD2 (6 bases). The CDR3 covers 15 residues. The V end was cut by 8 bases, the J end by 0 bases, with 14 bases between. CDR1 MNHEY and CDR2 SVGAGI come from the germline V gene. The CDR3 is CASRPLAISYNEQFF. CDR3 in DNA: TGTGCCAGCCGTCCCCTAGCGATCTCCTACAATGAGCAGTTCTTC.

The rearrangement joins TRBV29-1 to TRBJ1-1; 11 nucleotides align to TRBD1. The ends lost 5 bases at V and 5 bases at J; junction bases unmatched: 7. Germline V lookup: CDR1 SQVTM, CDR2 ANQGSEA. The CDR3 length is 14 residues. This CDR3 is CSVSRDRGKTEAFF. CDR3 nucleotide sequence: TGCAGCGTTAGTCGGGACAGGGGGAAAACTGAAGCTTTCTTT.